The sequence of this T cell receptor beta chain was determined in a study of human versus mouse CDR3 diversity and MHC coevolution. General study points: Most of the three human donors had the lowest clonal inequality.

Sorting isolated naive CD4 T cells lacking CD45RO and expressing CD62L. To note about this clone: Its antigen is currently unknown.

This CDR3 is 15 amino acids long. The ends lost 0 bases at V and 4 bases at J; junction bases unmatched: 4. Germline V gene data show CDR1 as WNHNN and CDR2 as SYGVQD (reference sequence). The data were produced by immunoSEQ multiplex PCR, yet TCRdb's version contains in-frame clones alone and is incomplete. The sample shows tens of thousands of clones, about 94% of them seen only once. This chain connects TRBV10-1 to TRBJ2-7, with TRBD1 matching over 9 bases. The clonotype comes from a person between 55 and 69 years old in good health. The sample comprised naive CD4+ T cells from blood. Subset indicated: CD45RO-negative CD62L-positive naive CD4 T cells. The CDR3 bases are TGCGCCAGCAGTGAGTCGGGACAGGGTCCTTACGAGCAGTACTTC. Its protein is CASSESGQGPYEQYF.